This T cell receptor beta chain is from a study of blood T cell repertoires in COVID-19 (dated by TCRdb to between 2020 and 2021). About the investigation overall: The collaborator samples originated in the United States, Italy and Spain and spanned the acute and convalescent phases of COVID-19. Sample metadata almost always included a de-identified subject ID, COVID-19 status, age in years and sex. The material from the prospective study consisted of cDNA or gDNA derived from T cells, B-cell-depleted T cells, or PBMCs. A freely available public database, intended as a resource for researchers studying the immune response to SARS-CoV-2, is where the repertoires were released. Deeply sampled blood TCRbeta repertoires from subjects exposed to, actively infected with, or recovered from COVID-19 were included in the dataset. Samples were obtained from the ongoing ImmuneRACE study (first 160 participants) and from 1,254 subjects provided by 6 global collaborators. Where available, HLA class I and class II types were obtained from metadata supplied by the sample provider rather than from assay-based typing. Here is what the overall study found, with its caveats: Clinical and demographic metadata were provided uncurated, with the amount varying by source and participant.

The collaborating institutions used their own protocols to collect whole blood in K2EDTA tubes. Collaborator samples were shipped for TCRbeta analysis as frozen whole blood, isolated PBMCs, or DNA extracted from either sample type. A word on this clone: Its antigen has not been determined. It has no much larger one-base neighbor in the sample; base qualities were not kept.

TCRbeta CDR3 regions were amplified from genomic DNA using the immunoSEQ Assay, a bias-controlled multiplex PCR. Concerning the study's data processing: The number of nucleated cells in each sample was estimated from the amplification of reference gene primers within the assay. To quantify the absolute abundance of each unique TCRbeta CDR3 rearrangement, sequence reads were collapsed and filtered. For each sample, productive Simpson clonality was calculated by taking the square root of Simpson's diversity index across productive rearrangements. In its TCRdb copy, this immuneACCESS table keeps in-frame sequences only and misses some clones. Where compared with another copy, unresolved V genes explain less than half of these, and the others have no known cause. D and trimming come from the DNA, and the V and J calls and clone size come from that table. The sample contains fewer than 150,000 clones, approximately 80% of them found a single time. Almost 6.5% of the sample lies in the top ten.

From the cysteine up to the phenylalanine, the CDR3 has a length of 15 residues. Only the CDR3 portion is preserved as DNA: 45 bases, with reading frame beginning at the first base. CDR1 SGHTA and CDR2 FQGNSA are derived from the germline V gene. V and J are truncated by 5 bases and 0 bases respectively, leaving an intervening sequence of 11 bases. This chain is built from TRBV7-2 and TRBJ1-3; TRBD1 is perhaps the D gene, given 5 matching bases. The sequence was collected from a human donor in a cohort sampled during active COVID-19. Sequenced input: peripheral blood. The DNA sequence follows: TGTGCCAGCAGCCCTGGTAGGGGCTCTGGAAACACCATATATTTT. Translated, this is CASSPGRGSGNTIYF.